One and the same sample provided the 27 T cell receptor beta chains below, sequenced in a study of naive and memory T cell subsets. An oligonucleotide containing a UMI was ligated to the 3' end of TCR cDNA. Ligated cDNA underwent four rounds of PCR with nested alpha and beta constant region primers and SP2. TCRdb ran MiXCR on the 5' RACE reads and lists one entry per CDR3 protein. The table records 45,000 to 55,000 distinct CDR3 sequences, 4.7% of them present only once. These receptor sequences come from a female donor in good health.

This chain joins TRBV29-1 and TRBJ2-7, with 7 bases identical to TRBD1. J gave up 4 bases and V 5 bases, and 5 bases lay outside the gene matches. Germline lookup yields CDR1 SQVTM and CDR2 ANQGSEA. The CDR3 totals 12 residues. The CDR3 region is CSVRTGLYEQYF. The DNA for the CDR3 is TGCAGCGTTCGGACAGGACTTTACGAGCAGTACTTC.

CDR3 DNA: TGCAGCGTTGAGGAGGTGGGAGGGCCGTTCGGCGGGGAGCTGTTTTTT. Translating gives CSVEEVGGPFGGELFF. This rearrangement joins TRBV29-1 to TRBJ2-2, with TRBD2 matching 7 bases. The CDR3 covers 16 residues. The germline CDR1 and CDR2 sequences are SQVTM and ANQGSEA. V trimming: 3 bases; J trimming: 7 bases; junction bases outside the gene matches: 14.

The V gene is TRBV5-1, the J gene TRBJ2-1; perhaps TRBD2 as D (6 bases). Trimming removed 4 bases from V and 3 bases from J, with 17 bases in between. CDR1 is SGHRS, CDR2 YFSETQ, per germline. The CDR3 consists of 16 residues. CDR3 nucleotide sequence: TGCGCCAGCAGCCTAAATCCTAGCGACTGCTACAATGAGCAGTTCTTC. Translated: CASSLNPSDCYNEQFF. Drawing the rest from reference TRBV5-1 and TRBJ2-1, the complete variable domain is KAGVTQTPRYLIKTRGQQVTLSCSPISGHRSVSWYQQTPGQGLQFLFEYFSETQRNKGNFPGRFSGRQFSNSRSEMNVSTLELGDSALYLCASSLNPSDCYNEQFFGPGTRLTVL.

This clonotype was picked up many times. V gene TRBV6-5 combines with J gene TRBJ2-2; D possibly uses TRBD1 or TRBD2 (5 bases each). CDR3 length: 14 amino acids. V was pared by 5 bases and J by 2 bases, with 9 bases between. Germline V gives CDR1 MNHEY, CDR2 SVGAGI. The CDR3 protein is CASSRDGNTGELFF. The CDR3 DNA reads TGTGCCAGCAGTCGGGACGGAAACACCGGGGAGCTGTTTTTT.

This clonotype appeared many times. V and J are TRBV11-3 and TRBJ2-2; unclear D gene. Deletions cut 1 base from V and 5 bases from J, with 5 bases between. The CDR3 runs to 13 residues. CDR1 is SGHNT and CDR2 is YENEEA in the germline V gene. The CDR3 DNA reads TGTGCCAGCAGCTTAGTGGGGACCGGGGAGCTGTTTTTT. Residues: CASSLVGTGELFF.

This clonotype was picked up many times. The chain joins TRBV29-1 to TRBJ2-7, with 7 bases fitting TRBD2. Germline-derived CDR1 and CDR2 are SQVTM and ANQGSEA. The CDR3 contains 20 residues. V was pared by 6 bases and J by 5 bases, with 31 bases of the junction left unmatched. The CDR3: CSVRLNPSSAGTTRDHEQYF. In nucleotides, the CDR3 is TGCAGCGTCCGCCTAAACCCCTCTAGCGCTGGGACTACGCGGGACCACGAGCAGTACTTC.

This clonotype was found many times. The chain is built from TRBV6-1 and TRBJ2-1, with D uncertain. The V gene lost 7 bases and the J gene lost 9 bases, with 13 bases spanning the gap. This CDR3 comprises 12 residues. Looked up from germline, CDR1 is MNHNS and CDR2 is SASEGT. The CDR3 spells CASMFGVGEQFF. The CDR3, as DNA: TGTGCCAGCATGTTTGGGGTGGGTGAGCAGTTCTTC.

This clonotype was detected many times. The chain couples TRBV7-6 to TRBJ2-5; possibly TRBD1 or TRBD2 for D (6 bases each). CDR3 length equals 13 residues. V was shortened by 4 bases and J by 5 bases, with 11 bases between the two germline ends. Germline assignment: CDR1 SGHVS and CDR2 FNYEAQ. The CDR3 coding sequence is TGTGCCAGCAGCTGGGGGGCTTGGGAGACCCAGTACTTC. Its protein is CASSWGAWETQYF.

This clonotype was counted ten times or more. The CDR3 DNA reads TGTGCCAGCAGCCCCTCGAGAGACCGCAATCAGCCCCAGCATTTT. This codes for CASSPSRDRNQPQHF. The chain recombines TRBV7-8 with TRBJ1-5; D is undetermined. The CDR3 runs 15 residues. Germline V gives CDR1 SGHVS, CDR2 FQNEAQ. Trimming shortened V by 5 bases and J by 2 bases, and 13 bases separated the two germline ends.

This clonotype came up many times. The DNA for the CDR3 is TGTGCCAGCGCCCGAACTAACTATGGCTACACCTTC. Encoded protein: CASARTNYGYTF. The gene calls are TRBV27 and TRBJ1-2; no clear D gene. Trimming left V 8 bases short and J 0 bases short, with 7 bases between. Germline assignment: CDR1 MNHEY and CDR2 SMNVEV (reference sequence). CDR3 size: 12 residues.

This clonotype was detected many times. V usage is TRBV7-9 and J usage is TRBJ1-4; D not resolved. Germline values: CDR1 SEHNR, CDR2 FQNEAQ (reference sequence). CDR3 length: 13 amino acids. V lost 5 bases, J lost 8 bases, and 12 bases lay in between. For the CDR3, the DNA is TGTGCCAGCAGCCAATTAGGCCTAGAAAAACTGTTTTTT. It codes for CASSQLGLEKLFF.

This clonotype was counted many times. The chain employs TRBV6-5 and TRBJ2-5, with unresolved D. CDR1 MNHEY and CDR2 SVGAGI come from the germline V gene. V lost 3 bases and J 2 bases, leaving 7 bases between the germline ends. CDR3 length: 13 residues. CDR3 DNA sequence: TGTGCCAGCAGTTATGACTTACAAGAGACCCAGTACTTC. Translating it yields CASSYDLQETQYF.

This clonotype was seen ten or more times. J is TRBJ2-2 and V is TRBV29-1; D is unresolved. Trimming removed 7 bases at V and 2 bases at J, with 17 bases between. The CDR3 is 15 residues long. CDR1 SQVTM and CDR2 ANQGSEA come from the germline V gene. The CDR3 reads CSAQTAFVNTGELFF. In nucleotides, the CDR3 is TGCAGCGCTCAGACGGCCTTTGTCAACACCGGGGAGCTGTTTTTT.

This clonotype was seen repeatedly, ten times or more. The gene calls are TRBV28 and TRBJ2-1; D gene ambiguous. Trimming pared 3 bases from V and 7 bases from J, leaving 16 bases between. The CDR3 totals 15 residues. Germline V gene lookup returns CDR1 MDHEN and CDR2 SYDVKM. The CDR3 DNA reads TGTGCCAGCAGTTTCCCCCGGGCTCAGATTAATGAGCAGTTCTTC. Its protein is CASSFPRAQINEQFF.

In this sample, this clonotype turned up many times. V gene TRBV7-2 combines with J gene TRBJ2-2, with 10 bases matching TRBD2. The germline V gene encodes CDR1 SGHTA and CDR2 FQGNSA. V gave up 5 bases and J gave up 6 bases; unmatched junction bases: 9. CDR3 length: 16 amino acids. This CDR3 reads CASSPIAGGGPGELFF. The DNA for the CDR3 is TGTGCCAGCAGCCCTATAGCGGGAGGAGGACCCGGGGAGCTGTTTTTT.

This clonotype has only a few counts. The rearrangement joins TRBV29-1 to TRBJ1-1, with D unclear. Trimming pared 7 bases from V and 4 bases from J, leaving 16 bases between. The CDR3 loop spans 13 amino acids. Germline lookup yields CDR1 SQVTM and CDR2 ANQGSEA. As DNA, the CDR3 is TGCAGCGCTGGAATGGGTGGGAGCACTGAAGCTTTCTTT. It is translated as CSAGMGGSTEAFF. Variable domain in full (rest from reference TRBV29-1 and TRBJ1-1): SAVISQKPSRDICQRGTSLTIQCQVDSQVTMMFWYRQQPGQSLTLIATANQGSEATYESGFVIDKFPISRPNLTFSTLTVSNMSPEDSSIYLCSAGMGGSTEAFFGQGTRLTVV.

This clonotype showed up many times. The rearrangement joins TRBV7-2 to TRBJ2-1; the D gene is possibly TRBD2 (6 bases). Trimming pared 1 base from V and 7 bases from J, leaving 20 bases between. The CDR3 runs to 17 residues. The germline CDR1 and CDR2 sequences are SGHTA and FQGNSA. CDR3 residues: CASSLEQRGTRYNEQFF. The DNA of the CDR3 is TGTGCCAGCAGCTTAGAGCAGCGCGGGACTCGCTATAATGAGCAGTTCTTC.

V is TRBV7-9 and J is TRBJ2-1; 7 positions match TRBD2. The CDR3 is made up of 15 amino acids. The V and J ends lost 2 bases and 6 bases, in that order; junction bases with no gene match: 7. Germline CDR1 and CDR2: SEHNR and FQNEAQ (reference sequence). The CDR3, as DNA: TGTGCCAGCAGCTTATCTCCGGGAGGACTCAATGAGCAGTTCTTC. Amino acid sequence: CASSLSPGGLNEQFF.

This clonotype was seen repeatedly, ten times or more. This CDR3 is CASSVQGMNQPQHF. Written as DNA, the CDR3 is TGTGCCAGTAGTGTGCAGGGTATGAATCAGCCCCAGCATTTT. The gene calls are TRBV19 and TRBJ1-5, with D possibly matching TRBD1 (5 bases). Germline values: CDR1 LNHDA, CDR2 SQIVND (reference sequence). V was trimmed by 5 bases and J by 4 bases, leaving 12 bases between them. The CDR3 is 14 residues long. The full variable domain, completed using reference TRBV19 and TRBJ1-5, is DGGITQSPKYLFRKEGQNVTLSCEQNLNHDAMYWYRQDPGQGLRLIYYSQIVNDFQKGDIAEGYSVSREKKESFPLTVTSAQKNPTAFYLCASSVQGMNQPQHFGDGTRLSIL.

This clonotype was seen repeatedly, ten times or more. The chain joins TRBV27 to TRBJ1-3; a possible D gene is TRBD1 (5 bases). Trimming cost V 6 bases and J 0 bases, with 12 bases left between them. Germline V gene sequence: CDR1 MNHEY, CDR2 SMNVEV (reference sequence). The CDR3 sequence is 15 residues long. CDR3 bases: TGTGCCAGCAGACCCAGGGCCTCCTCTGGAAACACCATATATTTT. It translates to CASRPRASSGNTIYF.

This clonotype has ten or more counts. This sequence joins TRBV4-1 and TRBJ2-1; 13 bases map to TRBD2. Germline V gene sequence: CDR1 MGHRA, CDR2 YSYEKL. V dropped 1 base and J dropped 7; count of bases not matched to a gene: 7. This CDR3 is 17 amino acids long. CDR3 bases: TGCGCCAGCAGCCAAGTTCAGGAGACTAGCGGGAGGAATGAGCAGTTCTTC. This translates into CASSQVQETSGRNEQFF.

This clonotype was recorded at least ten times. This sequence joins TRBV6-5 and TRBJ1-3, with 8 bases matching TRBD1. In germline, CDR1 is MNHEY, CDR2 SVGAGI. The CDR3 covers 15 residues. Unmatched junction bases numbered 5, after V lost 3 bases and J lost 4 bases. For the CDR3, the DNA is TGTGCCAGCAGTTATCGTACAGGGGGAGGAAACACCATATATTTT. Its translation: CASSYRTGGGNTIYF.

The rearrangement uses TRBV27 and TRBJ2-7; no firm D call. This CDR3 region has 13 residues. The V end lost 5 bases, the J end lost 0 bases, and 8 bases lay between the germline ends. In germline, CDR1 is MNHEY, CDR2 SMNVEV (reference sequence). The CDR3 DNA is TGTGCCAGCAGTCCTACCGGCTCCTACGAGCAGTACTTC. This sequence encodes CASSPTGSYEQYF.

This clonotype was detected many times. The chain recombines TRBV2 with TRBJ2-3, with 11 positions matching TRBD2. Trimming cost V 3 bases and J 6 bases; bases outside gene matches: 11. The germline V gene encodes CDR1 SNHLY and CDR2 FYNNEI. The CDR3 length is 17 residues. CDR3 amino acids: CASSDRLPGLAADTQYF. Written as DNA, the CDR3 is TGTGCCAGCAGTGACCGTTTACCGGGACTAGCGGCGGATACGCAGTATTTT.

This clonotype has a count of ten or more. The rearrangement uses TRBV7-2 and TRBJ2-5, with a tentative D call TRBD1 (5 bases). The CDR3 runs 14 residues. Deletions cut 4 bases from V and 5 bases from J, with 14 bases between. Germline V gives CDR1 SGHTA, CDR2 FQGNSA. CDR3 residues: CASSSSPGQETQYF. The CDR3 DNA reads as TGTGCCAGCAGCTCGTCCCCAGGGCAGGAGACCCAGTACTTC.

This clonotype was detected ten times or more. Here the CDR3 DNA reads TGCAGCGTTGAAGGAGGGGACTATGGCTACACCTTC. This encodes CSVEGGDYGYTF. The chain links TRBV29-1 to TRBJ1-2; tentative D call: TRBD1 (5 bases). The CDR3 loop spans 12 amino acids. Deletions cut 1 base from V and 3 bases from J, with 6 bases between. Germline CDR1 SQVTM, CDR2 ANQGSEA.

In this sample, this clonotype turned up many times. The chain combines TRBV25-1 with TRBJ2-6; unclear D gene. Trimming stripped 7 bases from V and 2 bases from J, with 15 bases between. Germline V gives CDR1 MGHDK, CDR2 SYGVNS. This CDR3 is built from 16 residues. CDR3 sequence (DNA): TGTGCCAGCACCCGAAAAAGGATCACTGGGGCCAACGTCCTGACTTTC. Translation gives CASTRKRITGANVLTF.